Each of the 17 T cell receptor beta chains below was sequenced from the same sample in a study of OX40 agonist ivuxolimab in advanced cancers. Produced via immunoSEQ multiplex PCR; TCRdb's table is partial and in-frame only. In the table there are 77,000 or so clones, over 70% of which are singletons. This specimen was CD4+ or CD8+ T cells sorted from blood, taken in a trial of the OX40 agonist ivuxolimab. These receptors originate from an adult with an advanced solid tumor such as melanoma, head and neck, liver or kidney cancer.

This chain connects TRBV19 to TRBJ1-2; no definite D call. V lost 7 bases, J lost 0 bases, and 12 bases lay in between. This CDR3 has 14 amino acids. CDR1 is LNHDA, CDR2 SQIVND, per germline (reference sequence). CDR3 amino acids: CASIAPGANYGYTF. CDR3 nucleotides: TGTGCCAGTATTGCCCCCGGGGCTAACTATGGCTACACCTTC.

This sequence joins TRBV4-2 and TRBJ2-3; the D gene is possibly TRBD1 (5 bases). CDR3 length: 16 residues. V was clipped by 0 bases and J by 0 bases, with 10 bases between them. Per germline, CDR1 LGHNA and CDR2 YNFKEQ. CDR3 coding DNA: TGTGCCAGCAGCCAAGAGCCTCAGGGTAGCACAGATACGCAGTATTTT. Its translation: CASSQEPQGSTDTQYF.

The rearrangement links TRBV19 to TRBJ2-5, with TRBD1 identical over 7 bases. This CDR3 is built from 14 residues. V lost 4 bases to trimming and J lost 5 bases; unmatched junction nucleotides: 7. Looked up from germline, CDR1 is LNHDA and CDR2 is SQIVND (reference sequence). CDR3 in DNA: TGTGCCAGTAGTACGGGACAGCTGACGGAGACCCAGTACTTC. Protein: CASSTGQLTETQYF.

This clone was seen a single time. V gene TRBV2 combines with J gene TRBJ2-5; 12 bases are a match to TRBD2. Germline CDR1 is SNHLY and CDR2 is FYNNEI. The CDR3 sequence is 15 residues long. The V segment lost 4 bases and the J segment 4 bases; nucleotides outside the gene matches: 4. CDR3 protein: CASSGASGRVETQYF. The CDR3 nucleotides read TGTGCCAGCAGTGGGGCTAGCGGGAGGGTAGAGACCCAGTACTTC.

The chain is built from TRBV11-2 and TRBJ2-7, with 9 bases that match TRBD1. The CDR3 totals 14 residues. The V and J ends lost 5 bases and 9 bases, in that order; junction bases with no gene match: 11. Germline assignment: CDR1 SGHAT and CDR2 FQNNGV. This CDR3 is CASSQPGQGILQYF. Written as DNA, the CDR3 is TGTGCCAGCAGCCAACCGGGACAGGGTATCTTGCAGTACTTC.

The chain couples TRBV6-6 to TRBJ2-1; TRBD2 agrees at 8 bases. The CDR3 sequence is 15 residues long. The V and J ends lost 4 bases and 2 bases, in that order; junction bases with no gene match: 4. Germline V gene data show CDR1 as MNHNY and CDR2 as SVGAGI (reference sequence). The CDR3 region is CASSSRGGAYNEQFF. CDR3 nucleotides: TGTGCCAGCAGTTCCCGGGGGGGAGCCTACAATGAGCAGTTCTTC.

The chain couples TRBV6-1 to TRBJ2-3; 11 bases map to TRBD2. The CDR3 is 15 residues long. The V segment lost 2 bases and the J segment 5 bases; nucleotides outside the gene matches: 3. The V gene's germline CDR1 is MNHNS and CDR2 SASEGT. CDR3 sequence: CASSELAGGGDTQYF. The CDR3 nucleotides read TGTGCCAGCAGTGAACTAGCGGGGGGTGGAGATACGCAGTATTTT.

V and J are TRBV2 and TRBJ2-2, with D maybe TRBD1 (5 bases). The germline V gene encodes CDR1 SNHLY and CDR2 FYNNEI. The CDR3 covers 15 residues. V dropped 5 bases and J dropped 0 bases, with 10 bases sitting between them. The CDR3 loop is CASSNQGPNTGELFF. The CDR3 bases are TGTGCCAGCAGTAATCAGGGTCCGAACACCGGGGAGCTGTTTTTT.

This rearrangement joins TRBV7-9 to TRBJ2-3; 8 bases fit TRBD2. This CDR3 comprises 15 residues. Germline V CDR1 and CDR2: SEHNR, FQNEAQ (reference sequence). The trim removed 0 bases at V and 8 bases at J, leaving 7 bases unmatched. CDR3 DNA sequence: TGTGCCAGCAGCTTAGCGGCTAGCGGGCTGACTACGCAGTATTTT. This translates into CASSLAASGLTTQYF.

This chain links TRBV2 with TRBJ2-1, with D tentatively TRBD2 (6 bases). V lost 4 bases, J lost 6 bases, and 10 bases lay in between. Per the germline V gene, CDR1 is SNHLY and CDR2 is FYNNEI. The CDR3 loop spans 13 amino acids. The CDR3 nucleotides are TGTGCCAGCAGTGGTGTGGAGGGCAATGAGCAGTTCTTC. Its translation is CASSGVEGNEQFF.

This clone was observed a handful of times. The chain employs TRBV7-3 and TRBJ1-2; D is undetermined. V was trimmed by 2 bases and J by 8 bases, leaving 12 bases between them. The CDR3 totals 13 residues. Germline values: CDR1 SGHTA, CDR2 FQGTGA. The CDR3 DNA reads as TGTGCCAGCAGCTTATACCCCGGGGAAGGCTACACCTTC. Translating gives CASSLYPGEGYTF.

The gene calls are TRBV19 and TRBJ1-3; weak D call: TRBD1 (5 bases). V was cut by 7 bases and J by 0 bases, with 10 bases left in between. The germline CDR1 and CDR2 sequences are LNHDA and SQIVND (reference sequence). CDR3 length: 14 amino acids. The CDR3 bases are TGTGCCAGTACTTGGGGCGTCTCTGGAAACACCATATATTTT. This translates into CASTWGVSGNTIYF. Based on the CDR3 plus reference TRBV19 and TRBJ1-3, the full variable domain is DGGITQSPKYLFRKEGQNVTLSCEQNLNHDAMYWYRQDPGQGLRLIYYSQIVNDFQKGDIAEGYSVSREKKESFPLTVTSAQKNPTAFYLCASTWGVSGNTIYFGEGSWLTVV.

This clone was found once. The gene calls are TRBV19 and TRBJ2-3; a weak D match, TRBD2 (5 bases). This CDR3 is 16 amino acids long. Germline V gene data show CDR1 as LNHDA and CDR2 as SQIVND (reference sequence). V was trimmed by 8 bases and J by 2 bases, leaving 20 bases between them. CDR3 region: CASRDPTRGNTDTQYF. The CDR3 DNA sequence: TGTGCCAGTCGTGACCCAACCCGGGGAAACACAGATACGCAGTATTTT.

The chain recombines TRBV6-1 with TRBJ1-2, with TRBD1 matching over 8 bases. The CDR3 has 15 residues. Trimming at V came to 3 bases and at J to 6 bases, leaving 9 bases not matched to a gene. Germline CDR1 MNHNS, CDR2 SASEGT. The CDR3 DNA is TGTGCCAGCAGTGACGCCTCGACAGGGGAGAATGGCTACACCTTC. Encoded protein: CASSDASTGENGYTF.

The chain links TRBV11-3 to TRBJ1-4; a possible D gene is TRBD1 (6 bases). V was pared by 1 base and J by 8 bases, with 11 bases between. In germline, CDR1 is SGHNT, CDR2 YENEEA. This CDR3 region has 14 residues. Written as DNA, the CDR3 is TGTGCCAGCAGCTTAGGACAGGCCCAAGAAAAACTGTTTTTT. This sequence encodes CASSLGQAQEKLFF.

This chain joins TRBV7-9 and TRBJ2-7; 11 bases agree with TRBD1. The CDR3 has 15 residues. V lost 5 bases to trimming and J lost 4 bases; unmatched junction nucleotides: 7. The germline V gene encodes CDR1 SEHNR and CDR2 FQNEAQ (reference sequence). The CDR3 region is CASSAGTGGYYEQYF. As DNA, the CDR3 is TGTGCCAGCAGCGCTGGGACAGGGGGGTATTACGAGCAGTACTTC.

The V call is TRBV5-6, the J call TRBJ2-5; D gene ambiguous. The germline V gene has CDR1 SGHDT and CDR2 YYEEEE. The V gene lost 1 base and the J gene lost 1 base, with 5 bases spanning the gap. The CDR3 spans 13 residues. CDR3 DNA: TGTGCCAGCAGCTTGCTGCCCCAAGAGACCCAGTACTTC. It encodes CASSLLPQETQYF.